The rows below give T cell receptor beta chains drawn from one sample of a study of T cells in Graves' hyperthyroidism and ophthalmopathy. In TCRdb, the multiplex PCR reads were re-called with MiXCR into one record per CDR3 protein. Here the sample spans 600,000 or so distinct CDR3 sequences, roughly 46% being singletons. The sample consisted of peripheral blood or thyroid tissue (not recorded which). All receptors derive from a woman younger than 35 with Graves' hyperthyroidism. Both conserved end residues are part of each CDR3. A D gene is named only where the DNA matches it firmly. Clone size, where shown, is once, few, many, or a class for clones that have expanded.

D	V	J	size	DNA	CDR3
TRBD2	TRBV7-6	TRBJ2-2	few	TGTGCCAGCAGCTTGGCGGGGGGCGCCGGGGAGCTGTTTTTT	CASSLAGGAGELFF
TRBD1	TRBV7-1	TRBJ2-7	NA	TGTGCCAGCAGCTGGAACCCGGGACAGGGGGCGGGCGAGCAGTACTTC	CASSWNPGQGAGEQYF
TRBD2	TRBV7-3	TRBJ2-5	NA	TGTGCCAGCAGCAAGGGACTAGCGGGACAAGAGACCCAGTACTTC	CASSKGLAGQETQYF
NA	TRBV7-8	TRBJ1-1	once	TGTGCCAGCAGCCGACCTGGGACTAGGGGGAAGGACACTGAAGCTTTCTTT	CASSRPGTRGKDTEAFF
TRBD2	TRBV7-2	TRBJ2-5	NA	TGTGCCAGCAGCTCAACCGTACTGGCGGGAGAGTTGGAGACCCAGTACTTC	CASSSTVLAGELETQYF
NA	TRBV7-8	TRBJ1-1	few	TGTGCCAGCAGCTTTGGGGGCAAGCCTGAAGCTTTCTTT	CASSFGGKPEAFF
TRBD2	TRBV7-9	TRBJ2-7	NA	TGTGCCAGCAGGCCCGCGGGGGGGGACGAGCAGTACTTC	CASRPAGGDEQYF
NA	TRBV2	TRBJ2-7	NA	TGTGCCAGCAGCGTTCTGGACCCATATAGCCCCTACGAGCAGTACTTC	CASSVLDPYSPYEQYF
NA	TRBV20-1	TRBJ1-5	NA	TGCAGTGCTGGGGGAATGGAGTTTCAGCCCCAGCATTTT	CSAGGMEFQPQHF
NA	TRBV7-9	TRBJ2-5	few	TGTGCCAGCAGCGTAGATGGGCTGGGGCAAGAGACCCAGTACTTC	CASSVDGLGQETQYF
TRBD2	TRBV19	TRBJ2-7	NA	TGTGCCAGTAGTACTCTAGCGGGAGGCTCCTACGAGCAGTACTTC	CASSTLAGGSYEQYF
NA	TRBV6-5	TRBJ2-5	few	TGTGCCAGCAGTTACTCGTGGAGGGAGACCCAGTACTTC	CASSYSWRETQYF
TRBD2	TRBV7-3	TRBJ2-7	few	TGTGCCAGCAGGTCTAGCGGCTACGAGCAGTACTTC	CASRSSGYEQYF
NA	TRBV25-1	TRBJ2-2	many	TGTGCCAGCAGTGAAGGGCAGGGGGAGCTGTTTTTT	CASSEGQGELFF
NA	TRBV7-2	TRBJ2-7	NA	TGTGCCAGCAGCTTAGATCTTGACAGCTCCTACGAGCAGTACTTC	CASSLDLDSSYEQYF
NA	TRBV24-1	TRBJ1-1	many	TGTGCCACCAGTGACGGGGGGAGGACTGAAGCTTTCTTT	CATSDGGRTEAFF
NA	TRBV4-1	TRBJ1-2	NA	TGCGCCAGCAGCCAAGAGGGACGGAGCTATGGCTACACCTTC	CASSQEGRSYGYTF
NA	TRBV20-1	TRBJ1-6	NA	TGCAGTGCTAGTCGGGAGGATTCACCCCTCCACTTT	CSASREDSPLHF
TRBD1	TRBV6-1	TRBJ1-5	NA	TGTGCCAGCAGCCTGGGACAGGACGGCAATCAGCCCCAGCATTTT	CASSLGQDGNQPQHF
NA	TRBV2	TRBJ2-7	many	TGTGCCAGCAGTGCCACTCAAAGCTCCTACGAGCAGTACTTC	CASSATQSSYEQYF
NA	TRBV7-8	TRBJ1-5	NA	TGTGCCAGCAGCGTCGCAGGGGAACTCCATCAGCCCCAGCATTTT	CASSVAGELHQPQHF
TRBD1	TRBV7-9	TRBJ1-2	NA	TGTGCCAGCTCACCACAGGACAGGGGTCGTGGCTACACCTTC	CASSPQDRGRGYTF
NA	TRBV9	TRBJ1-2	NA	TGTGCCAGCGCCCGCTGGGAGGGCCCCCCTGGTAGGGGCTACACCTTC	CASARWEGPPGRGYTF
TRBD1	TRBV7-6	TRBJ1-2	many	TGTGCCAGCAGCGACAGGGATGGCTATGGCTACACCTTC	CASSDRDGYGYTF
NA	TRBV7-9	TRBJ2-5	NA	TGTGCCAGCAGCTCGAATTTCCAAGAGACCCAGTACTTC	CASSSNFQETQYF
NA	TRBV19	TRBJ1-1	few	TGTGCCAGTAGTATCCCTGGAGTAGGGAACACTGAAGCTTTCTTT	CASSIPGVGNTEAFF
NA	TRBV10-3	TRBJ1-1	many	TGTGCCATCAGTGAGGTTGAGGGGGACACTGAAGCTTTCTTT	CAISEVEGDTEAFF
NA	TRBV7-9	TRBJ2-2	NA	TGTGCCAGCAGCTTAGAAGGGAGTAACGGCGGGGAGCTGTTTTTT	CASSLEGSNGGELFF
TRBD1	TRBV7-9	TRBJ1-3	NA	TGTGCCAGCAGTTTTATACAGGGGAACACCATATATTTT	CASSFIQGNTIYF
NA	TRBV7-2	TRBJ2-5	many	TGTGCCAGCAGCTTAGGACAGTGGGAGACCCAGTACTTC	CASSLGQWETQYF
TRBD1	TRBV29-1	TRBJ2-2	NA	TGCAGCGTCACAGGGGGCGAGAGTAGAGGCGGGGAGCTGTTTTTT	CSVTGGESRGGELFF
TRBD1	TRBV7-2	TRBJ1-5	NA	TGCGCCAGCAGCCAATTAACAGGGGGCAATCAGCCCCAGCATTTT	CASSQLTGGNQPQHF
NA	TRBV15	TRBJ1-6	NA	TGTGCCACCAGCAGAGTTGCGGCAGGAAATAATTCACCCCTCCACTTT	CATSRVAAGNNSPLHF
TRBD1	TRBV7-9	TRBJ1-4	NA	TGTGCCAGCAGCCGCAGGGGGCCTGGAGAAAAACTGTTTTTT	CASSRRGPGEKLFF
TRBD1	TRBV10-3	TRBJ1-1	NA	TGTGCCATCAGTGAGGGGACAGTGGGAACTGAAGCTTTCTTT	CAISEGTVGTEAFF
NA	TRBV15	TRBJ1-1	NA	TGTGCCACCAGCAGGACAACTAACACTGAAGCTTTCTTT	CATSRTTNTEAFF
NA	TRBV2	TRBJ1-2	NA	TGTGCCAGCAGTGCCGGGGGCAGTTACTATGGCTACACCTTC	CASSAGGSYYGYTF
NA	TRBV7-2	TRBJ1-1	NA	TGCGCCAGCAGCCAAGATAGTCGCACTGAAGCTTTCTTT	CASSQDSRTEAFF
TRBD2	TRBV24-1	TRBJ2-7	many	TGTGCCACCAGTGACCCTGGACTAGACGAGCAGTACTTC	CATSDPGLDEQYF
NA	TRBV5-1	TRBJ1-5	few	TGCGCCAGCAGCTTGGCCCCTGGGGTCAATCAGCCCCAGCATTTT	CASSLAPGVNQPQHF
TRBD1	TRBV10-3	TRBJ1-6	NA	TGTGCCATCAGTAACGCCGGGACAGGAAATTCACCCCTCCACTTT	CAISNAGTGNSPLHF
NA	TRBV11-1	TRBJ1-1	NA	TGTGCCAGCAGCTTCGGACCGATGAACACTGAAGCTTTCTTT	CASSFGPMNTEAFF
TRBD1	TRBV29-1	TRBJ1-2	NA	TGCAGCATTGGTGAGGGACAGGGGTATGGCTACACCTTC	CSIGEGQGYGYTF
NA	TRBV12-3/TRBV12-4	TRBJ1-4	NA	TGTGCCAGCAGTGAACTCGGGAGAGGCGATGAAAAACTGTTTTTT	CASSELGRGDEKLFF
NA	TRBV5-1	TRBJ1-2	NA	TGCGCCAGCAGCTTGGTCCTAGGACTAGCCCATGGCTACACCTTC	CASSLVLGLAHGYTF
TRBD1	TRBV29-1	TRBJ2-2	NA	TGCAGCGGACGGACAGGGGACACCGGGGAGCTGTTTTTT	CSGRTGDTGELFF
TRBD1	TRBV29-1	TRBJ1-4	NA	TGCAGCGTACCAGGGACAGATGAAAAACTGTTTTTT	CSVPGTDEKLFF
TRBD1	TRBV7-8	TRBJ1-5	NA	TGTGCCAGCAGCTCCCTAGCAGGGGGTCCGTATAGCAATCAGCCCCAGCATTTT	CASSSLAGGPYSNQPQHF
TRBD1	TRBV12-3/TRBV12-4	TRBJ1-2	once	TGTGCCAGCAGTAGTGGACAGGGGGGACTCTATGGCTACACCTTC	CASSSGQGGLYGYTF
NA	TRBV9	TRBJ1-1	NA	TGTGCCAGCAGCACGGGACTGGTGAACACTGAAGCTTTCTTT	CASSTGLVNTEAFF